Given below is one T cell receptor (beta chain) in context. The antigen remains unidentified. This record comes from a study of shared clonotypes between healthy human individuals. CD4+ cell separation produced CD45RA+ naive and CD45RA-negative memory subsets. Only in-frame clones appear in the TCRdb table, and some are missing; sequencing was by immunoSEQ multiplex PCR. Of roughly 2.2 million clones in the sample, just over 90% were seen once. Germline V gene sequence: CDR1 KGHSH, CDR2 LQKENI. Trimming shortened V by 3 bases and J by 0 bases, and 11 bases separated the two germline ends. This CDR3 is built from 16 residues. Study results and limitations: Across subsets, estimated richness was generally greater for naive than for memory populations. In the sorted subsets, rarefaction showed sequencing was incomplete despite large depth. Relative to their counterparts shared across all four donors, non-shared clonotypes exhibited diminished generation probabilities.

The chain carries TRBV18 and TRBJ2-2, with a weak D call TRBD1 (5 bases). The receptor's source is a man aged 18 to 30 in good health. Some clones in this sample may be carry-over from other donors' samples. The source material was naive CD4+ T cells from PBMCs. Regarding subset: CD45RA+ positively selected. CDR3 sequence (DNA): TGTGCCAGCTCACCGCGGACACCAGCGAACACCGGGGAGCTGTTTTTT. This codes for CASSPRTPANTGELFF. Full variable domain (missing parts from reference TRBV18 and TRBJ2-2): NAGVMQNPRHLVRRRGQEARLRCSPMKGHSHVYWYRQLPEEGLKFMVYLQKENIIDESGMPKERFSAEFPKEGPSILRIQQVVRGDSAAYFCASSPRTPANTGELFFGEGSRLTVL.